This T cell receptor beta chain was retrieved from a study of cytomegalovirus exposure and HLA in healthy donors. General study results and limits: The study labeled 164 TCR beta chains cytomegalovirus-associated.

Note on this clone: Its antigen remains unidentified.

CDR3 size: 14 residues. Germline V gives CDR1 SGHVS, CDR2 FNYEAQ. V shed 2 bases and J shed 4 bases, with 11 bases lying between them. A multiplex PCR was run with 60 Vbeta primers and 13 Jbeta primers. Under the authors' procedure: Later analysis identified approximately 88 million unique TCR beta chains, about 10 million shared. The assay was immunoSEQ multiplex PCR, and TCRdb's table has in-frame clones only and misses some. The D gene and trimming were derived from the DNA, and the V and J assignments and clone size from that table. This table has roughly 120,000 clones, about three quarters appearing once.

This rearrangement joins TRBV7-6 to TRBJ1-1; a possible D gene is TRBD1 (5 bases). The source of this sequence is a woman aged 55-69 years in good health and CMV-seropositive. Material for sequencing was PBMCs. This chain's CDR3 is CASSLSGEGTEAFF. CDR3 sequence (DNA): TGTGCCAGCAGCTTATCGGGGGAGGGCACTGAAGCTTTCTTT.